This TCR beta chain was sequenced in a study of cytomegalovirus exposure and HLA in healthy donors (dated by TCRdb to about 2017). About the full investigation: In an earlier analysis of around 540 of the donors, under 300 Gb of sequence data and just under 120 million unique TCR beta sequences from 180 million or so T cells were reported. The study combined high-throughput TCR immunosequencing, statistical association of individual TCRs with disease status, and machine learning to predict cytomegalovirus infection status. On average, roughly 240,000 unique TCR beta nucleotide sequences were sequenced per donor among roughly 430 genotyped donors of the cohort, with roughly 18% of those sequences being non-productive. The study profiled the T cell repertoires of 500 to 800 subjects by immunosequencing and related them to cytomegalovirus serostatus. Because of strong linkage in the cohort, roughly 5 DR-DQ haplotypes were treated as single units for association and clustering. Along with the approximately 620-subject first cohort, a separate validation cohort of over a hundred different subjects was used. Donor age, sex, ethnicity and CMV serostatus were collected together with the repertoire data. Every repertoire in the discovery cohort had been generated on one and the same sequencing platform. In a later analysis, previously published TCR beta repertoires from more than 500 donors were re-analyzed and high-resolution HLA genotyping was added so that TCR occurrence patterns could be studied. The study was designed to test whether signatures of past pathogen exposure could be identified by cataloging public T cell receptors. HLA typing covered class I and class II loci at four-digit resolution. Of the roughly 400 genotyped donors, approximately 80% were placed in the genetic ancestry cluster associated with self-reported Caucasian donors. The later analysis used no new phenotypic data to find candidate immune exposures, relying instead on TCR beta sequences and their occurrence across donors. An early release that covered about 600 HLA-typed donors contained 300 to 350 gigabases of sequencing data and about 84 million unique TCR sequences. An earlier analysis of roughly 600 of the donors used high-throughput TCR beta sequencing to judge whether each TCR beta V gene segment behaved as functional or pseudogenic. Genome-wide SNP genotypes for about 65% of the roughly 700 donors were used in a later genetic analysis, which treated that subset as a discovery cohort. Typing coverage differed by locus: A, B, C, DRB1 and DQB1 were typed in roughly 620-640 donors, DQA1 in about 560, DPA1 in some 610, and DPB1 in roughly 470. The study at large found these results: Because the 87-base-pair reads could not distinguish some IMGT-functional V segments, including TRBV6-2 and TRBV6-3, those segments were excluded. In an earlier analysis of roughly 500 of the donors, most TCR beta V segments appeared in productive rearrangements about 87% or about 30% of the time, broadly matching IMGT annotations. Most TCR sequences were seen in very few donors, while some public TCRs were found in many individuals. A cluster of highly shared sequence variants was judged likely to represent a technical artifact of the sequencing pipeline. According to a later analysis, TCR association rates differed among HLA loci, with DRB1 alleles showing the most associated TCRs and HLA-C alleles showing the fewest. A few of the identified cytomegalovirus-associated TCR beta chains were confirmed in vitro to be specific for cytomegalovirus antigens. Several of the top co-occurrence clusters appeared to be linked to parvovirus B19, influenza, CMV and Epstein-Barr virus, according to a later analysis. A later analysis found that most CMV-associated TCR beta chains appeared HLA-restricted, with HLA associations seemingly driven largely by CMV exposure. In this cohort, only TCR beta chains were sequenced, and detectable features were limited by the absence of alpha or paired-chain data. In both the original and validation cohorts, the classifier was reported to diagnose cytomegalovirus status with high specificity and sensitivity. Presence/absence analyses assumed roughly uniform sequencing depth across donors, an assumption that may not hold. For the cohort, immune exposure information was limited to CMV serostatus. The authors suggested that the approach could potentially be extended to other disease states and immunological phenotypes. The study gave a list of about 160 TCR beta chains associated with cytomegalovirus. Because counts were too low, more than 15 rarely observed V segments, including chromosome 9 orphons, were left out of the earlier analysis of several hundred of the donors. In a later genetic analysis, a missense DCLRE1C variant was associated with V-gene and J-gene trimming of TCR beta chains, and the association was replicated in an independent cohort. Because HLA typing was unavailable for some donors at each locus, only the typed subset was used in association tests. A later genetic analysis reported fewer N-insertions in productive TCRs among donors in an Asian-associated ancestry cluster than the roughly 700-donor mean. When HLA alleles, especially DR and DQ, strongly co-occurred, attributing TCR associations to individual alleles was difficult. Specific HLA alleles were associated with 16,951 TCR beta sequences at a false discovery rate of 0.05 in a later analysis. A later analysis found that HLA-associated TCR beta chains were more clonally expanded and had lower generation probabilities than equally common non-associated chains. Linkage disequilibrium might explain the correlated functional status among segregating V segments, but an unknown experimental factor could not be excluded. A further reported finding was that TCR beta sequences accurately predicted the HLA-A and HLA-B alleles for most subjects in the first cohort.

The cohort consisted of 650 to 850 healthy bone marrow donors. At the time of sampling, every cohort member was nominally healthy, though immune exposures that went unrecorded were likely present. The donor tested CMV seronegative and was one of the 352 seronegative cohort members. A peripheral blood sample was collected from each donor, and TCR beta sequencing was performed on peripheral blood mononuclear cells. Genomic DNA was extracted from the blood cell samples with the Qiagen DNeasy Blood Extraction Kit. The method was the immunoSEQ multiplex PCR assay. For the multiplex PCR, a mixture combining 60 forward primers for TCR Vbeta segments and 13 reverse primers for TCR Jbeta segments was used. The CDR3 region of rearranged TCR beta genes was amplified from genomic DNA by a multiplex PCR assay. The amplified TCR beta libraries were sequenced on the Illumina HiSeq System as 87-base-pair reads. For the original study's pipeline: Across the 666 repertoires, a later analysis counted 75 million to 90 million unique TCR beta chains, roughly 11 million of which were shared by at least two donors. Raw reads were error-corrected and collapsed into unique sequences by a nearest-neighbor algorithm in which closely related sequences were merged to remove PCR and sequencing errors. CDR3 sequences were aligned to IMGT reference sequences to assign V, D and J gene segments. For a sequence to be retained, a match of at least six nucleotides was required to both a V gene segment and a J gene segment. Rearrangements were classified as productive when the CDR3 lacked stop codons and remained in frame with V and J, and all other rearrangements were classified as non-productive. Following IMGT convention, CDR3 was defined as the stretch from the second conserved V-encoded cysteine to the conserved J-encoded phenylalanine. The earlier analysis of some 580 of the donors excluded any sequence lacking an unambiguous match to a single V gene segment. In an earlier analysis of around 600 of the donors, V segments were called functional above 56.7% productive rearrangements and were called segregating when the between-donor standard deviation exceeded 5%. A statistical classification framework was developed to diagnose cytomegalovirus status using the catalog of TCR beta chain sequences. In a later analysis, V and J genes were assigned by comparing TCR nucleotide sequences against IMGT/GENE-DB human TR gene sequences. Using the TCRdist pipeline, a later analysis assigned CDR3 sequences along with most-parsimonious VDJ recombination scenarios. In a later analysis, each TCR beta chain was defined by its CDR3 amino acid sequence together with its V-gene family, and reads lacking a unique V-gene family were excluded. In a later analysis, fewer than 600 highly shared, low-generation-probability nucleotide sequences were removed to address suspected cross-contamination and a sequencing artifact. For each public chain, a later analysis derived a clonal expansion index from normalized ranks of inferred template counts within each repertoire. A later analysis computed generation probabilities with a VDJ recombination model fitted to out-of-frame rearrangements, and checked the results against IGoR. A later analysis scored TCR-TCR, TCR-HLA and TCR-CMV co-occurrence with hypergeometric tests, applying a repertoire-size bias correction to TCR pairs. To estimate false discovery rates, a later analysis permuted the HLA or CMV assignments 20 times. In a later analysis, co-occurring TCRs were grouped using DBSCAN, and TCRdist sequence similarity was added for clustering within HLA-allele-positive subsets. For co-occurrence clustering, repertoires with fewer than 30,000 or more than 120,000 public chains were excluded, along with about five repertoires with anomalous nucleotide sharing. TCRdb's version of the immuneACCESS table is confined to in-frame rearrangements and falls short of the full clone set. An unresolved V gene accounts for under half of the shortfall where checked; the remainder is of unknown origin. The V and J calls and clone size are taken from that table; D and trimming were inferred from the DNA. For this sample there are approximately 300,000 clones; 80% appear just once. The top ten hold about 0.28% of the sample.

Concerning this clone itself: There is no known antigen for this receptor. Mismatch with germline at one junction end may stem from a read error.

Sequences MNHNS (CDR1) and SASEGT (CDR2) are obtained from the germline V gene. The CDR3 numbers 10 residues from cysteine through phenylalanine. Here the CDR3 DNA is all that survives: 30 bases in frame from base 1. The source of this sequence is a girl aged 2 to 9 in good health and CMV-seronegative. The sequenced sample was PBMCs. The chain joins TRBV6-1 to TRBJ2-1; the D gene is not confidently resolved. CDR3 sequence: CASSEGATIF. The nucleotide sequence reads as follows: TGTGCCAGCAGTGAAGGAGCTACGATCTTC.